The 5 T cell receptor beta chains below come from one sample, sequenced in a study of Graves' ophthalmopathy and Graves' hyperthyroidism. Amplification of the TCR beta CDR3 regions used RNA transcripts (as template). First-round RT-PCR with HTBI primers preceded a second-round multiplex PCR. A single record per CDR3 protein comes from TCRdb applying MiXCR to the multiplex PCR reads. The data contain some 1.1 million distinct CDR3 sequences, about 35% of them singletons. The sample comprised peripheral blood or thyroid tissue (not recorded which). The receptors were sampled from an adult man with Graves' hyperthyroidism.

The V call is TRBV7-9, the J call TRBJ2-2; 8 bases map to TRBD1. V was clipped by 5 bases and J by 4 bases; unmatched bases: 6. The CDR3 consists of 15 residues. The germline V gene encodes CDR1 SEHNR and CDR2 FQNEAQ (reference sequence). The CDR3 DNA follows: TGTGCCAGCAGCCCGTATCAGGGGGCCACCGGGGAGCTGTTTTTT. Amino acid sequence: CASSPYQGATGELFF.

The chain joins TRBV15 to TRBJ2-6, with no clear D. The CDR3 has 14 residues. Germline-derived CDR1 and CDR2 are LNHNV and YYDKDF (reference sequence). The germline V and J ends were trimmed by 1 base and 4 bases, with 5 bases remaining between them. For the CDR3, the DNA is TGTGCCACCAGCAGAGTGGCAGGGGCCAACGTCCTGACTTTC. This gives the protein CATSRVAGANVLTF. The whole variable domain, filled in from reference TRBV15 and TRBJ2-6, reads DAMVIQNPRYQVTQFGKPVTLSCSQTLNHNVMYWYQQKSSQAPKLLFHYYDKDFNNEADTPDNFQSRRPNTSFCFLDIRSPGLGDTAMYLCATSRVAGANVLTFGAGSRLTVL.

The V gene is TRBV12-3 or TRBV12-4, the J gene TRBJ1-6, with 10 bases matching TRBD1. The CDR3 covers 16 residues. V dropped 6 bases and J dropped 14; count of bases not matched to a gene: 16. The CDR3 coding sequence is TGTGCCAGCAGGGCCCCGGGGGGACAGGGGTTTCGGGCCCTCCACTTT. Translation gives CASRAPGGQGFRALHF.

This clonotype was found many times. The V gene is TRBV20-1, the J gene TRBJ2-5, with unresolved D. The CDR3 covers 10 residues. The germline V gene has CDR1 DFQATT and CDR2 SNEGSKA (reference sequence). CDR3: CSALKETQYF. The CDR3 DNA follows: TGCAGCGCCTTAAAGGAGACCCAGTACTTC.

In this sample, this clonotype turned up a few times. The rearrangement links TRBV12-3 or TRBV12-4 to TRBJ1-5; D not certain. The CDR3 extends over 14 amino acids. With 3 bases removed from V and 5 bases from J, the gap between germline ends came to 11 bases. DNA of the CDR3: TGTGCCAGCAGTTTGTCACACCTAGATCAGCCCCAGCATTTT. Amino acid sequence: CASSLSHLDQPQHF.